The rows below give T cell receptor beta chains drawn from one sample of a study of T cell repertoires in cytomegalovirus infection. Via MiXCR, TCRdb re-called the reads, giving one row per CDR3 protein. Of 75,000 to 100,000 distinct CDR3 sequences in the sample, around half are singletons; the top ten hold approximately 95%. These receptors' antigens are unknown. The source was CD8+ T cells from cultured PBMCs, collected from culture after CMV antigen stimulation. The receptors here all came from a human donor in good health (CMV status not recorded). Some clones in this sample may be carry-over from other donors' samples. Each CDR3 is given with its conserved first and last residue. The D gene is left open where the match is weak. Clone size is stated in some rows and not others, as once, few, many or a class when expanded.

clone_size,d_call,j_call,v_call,cdr3_aa,cdr3_nt
NA,TRBD1,TRBJ1-2,TRBV27,CASSLWTGGMYGYTF,TGTGCCAGCAGTTTATGGACAGGGGGGATGTACGGCTACACCTTC
NA,TRBD2,TRBJ2-5,TRBV7-9,CASSFSGRYQETQYF,TGTGCCAGCAGCTTTAGCGGGAGGTACCAAGAGACCCAGTACTTC
NA,TRBD1,TRBJ2-3,TRBV20-1,CSASFLSDRATGDTQYF,TGCAGTGCTAGTTTTCTATCCGACAGGGCGACAGGAGATACGCAGTATTTT
NA,NA,TRBJ2-7,TRBV6-5,CASWEGGGSYEQYF,TGTGCCAGCTGGGAGGGGGGCGGCTCCTACGAGCAGTACTTC
NA,NA,TRBJ1-2,TRBV7-3,CASSLAQGTLSYGYTF,TGTGCCAGCAGCTTAGCTCAGGGGACCCTTAGCTATGGCTACACCTTC
many,NA,TRBJ2-7,TRBV7-8,CASSWKTPGEEQYF,TGTGCCAGCAGCTGGAAAACCCCTGGCGAGGAGCAGTACTTC
few,NA,TRBJ2-7,TRBV19,CASSIVPGNEQYF,TGTGCCAGTAGTATAGTCCCAGGGAACGAGCAGTACTTC
few,TRBD2,TRBJ2-1,TRBV27,CASNLRAGGYNEQFF,TGTGCCAGCAACCTCCGGGCGGGGGGGTACAATGAGCAGTTCTTC
NA,NA,TRBJ1-2,TRBV6-5,CASSYSAGDYGYTF,TGTGCCAGCAGTTACTCGGCAGGTGACTATGGCTACACCTTC
NA,NA,TRBJ1-5,TRBV7-9,CASSWVGDGTNQPQHF,TGTGCCAGCAGCTGGGTAGGGGACGGGACCAATCAGCCCCAGCATTTT
NA,NA,TRBJ1-1,TRBV4-2,CASSQVGNTEAFF,TGTGCCAGCAGCCAAGTAGGTAATACTGAAGCTTTCTTT
NA,TRBD2,TRBJ2-1,TRBV4-1,CASSPLAGGLNEQFF,TGCGCCAGCAGCCCACTAGCGGGGGGGCTGAATGAGCAGTTCTTC
few,TRBD1,TRBJ1-2,TRBV7-9,CASSLIIPSDRARGGYTF,TGTGCCAGCAGCTTAATTATACCCTCGGACAGGGCCAGGGGAGGCTACACCTTC
NA,TRBD1,TRBJ1-5,TRBV27,CASSWTGAGNQPQHF,TGTGCCAGCAGTTGGACAGGGGCAGGCAATCAGCCCCAGCATTTT
few,TRBD2,TRBJ2-1,TRBV7-9,CASSPPGLQYNEQFF,TGTGCCAGCAGCCCTCCGGGACTACAATACAATGAGCAGTTCTTC
NA,NA,TRBJ2-7,TRBV7-6,CASSSPLGASYEQYF,TGTGCCAGCAGCTCCCCCCTTGGGGCATCCTACGAGCAGTACTTC
few,TRBD1,TRBJ2-3,TRBV7-2,CASSPTGGVADTQYF,TGTGCCAGCAGTCCAACAGGGGGCGTAGCAGATACGCAGTATTTT
once,TRBD2,TRBJ2-3,TRBV27,CASSPPGLALYF,TGTGCCAGCAGCCCACCGGGACTAGCCCTATATTTT
NA,NA,TRBJ1-3,TRBV29-1,CSVKGGAGNTIYF,TGCAGCGTTAAGGGGGGCGCTGGAAACACCATATATTTT
once,NA,TRBJ1-2,TRBV6-5,CASSYATGDPNGYTF,TGTGCCAGCAGTTACGCCACAGGAGATCCTAATGGCTACACCTTC
NA,NA,TRBJ2-7,TRBV7-9,CASSLGPRDHSQYF,TGTGCCAGCAGCTTAGGACCACGCGACCACTCTCAGTACTTC
NA,TRBD2,TRBJ2-5,TRBV12-3/TRBV12-4,CASSLRLAGDQETQYF,TGTGCCAGCAGTCTAAGACTAGCGGGAGACCAAGAGACCCAGTACTTC
NA,NA,TRBJ1-1,TRBV5-6,CASSSGITSTEAFF,TGTGCCAGCAGCTCAGGGATAACGAGCACTGAAGCTTTCTTT
few,TRBD2,TRBJ2-7,TRBV6-5,CASSSRGVYEQYF,TGTGCCAGCAGTTCCCGGGGGGTCTACGAGCAGTACTTC
NA,TRBD1,TRBJ2-7,TRBV6-5,CASSWGQGYEQYF,TGTGCCAGCAGTTGGGGACAGGGCTACGAGCAGTACTTC
NA,NA,TRBJ1-5,TRBV5-1,CASSLEWNQPQHF,TGCGCCAGCAGCTTGGAATGGAATCAGCCCCAGCATTTT
few,TRBD1,TRBJ2-6,TRBV7-6,CASSLRTGPSGANVLTF,TGTGCCAGCAGCCTCAGGACAGGGCCCTCTGGGGCCAACGTCCTGACTTTC
NA,NA,TRBJ1-1,TRBV7-3,CASSLRRQRNTEAFF,TGTGCCAGCAGCTTAAGGAGGCAGAGGAACACTGAAGCTTTCTTT
NA,TRBD2,TRBJ2-4,TRBV15,CATSLTSGTDKNIQYF,TGTGCCACGAGCCTAACTAGCGGTACCGACAAAAACATTCAGTACTTC
NA,TRBD1,TRBJ1-2,TRBV6-5,CASRPQGSSGYGYTF,TGTGCCAGCAGACCACAGGGGTCGTCGGGCTATGGCTACACCTTC
NA,TRBD1,TRBJ2-3,TRBV6-1,CASSNRDRLTQINTQYF,TGTGCCAGCAGCAACCGGGACAGACTAACACAGATCAATACGCAGTATTTT
few,TRBD2,TRBJ2-7,TRBV4-1,CASSQVLAGSYEQYF,TGTGCCAGCAGCCAAGTTCTAGCGGGATCCTACGAGCAGTACTTC
few,TRBD2,TRBJ2-1,TRBV7-8,CASSWGLAGGPFDNEQFF,TGTGCCAGCAGCTGGGGACTAGCGGGAGGGCCTTTCGACAATGAGCAGTTCTTC
few,NA,TRBJ2-3,TRBV7-8,CASSLGPGDTQYF,TGTGCCAGCAGCCTGGGGCCCGGGGATACGCAGTATTTT
NA,TRBD1,TRBJ1-1,TRBV2,CASSDRGMNTEAFF,TGTGCCAGCAGCGACAGGGGGATGAACACTGAAGCTTTCTTT
NA,TRBD2,TRBJ2-3,TRBV12-3/TRBV12-4,CASTGLAGGDTQYF,TGTGCCAGCACGGGACTAGCGGGAGGAGATACGCAGTATTTT
many,TRBD2,TRBJ2-7,TRBV2,CASSEGLAGAYEQYF,TGTGCCAGCAGTGAAGGCCTAGCGGGTGCCTACGAGCAGTACTTC
NA,TRBD1,TRBJ2-1,TRBV14,CASSHRQGARNEQFF,TGTGCCAGCAGCCATAGACAGGGGGCTCGGAATGAGCAGTTCTTC
NA,TRBD2,TRBJ2-3,TRBV6-1,CASSPELAGGKKGDTQYF,TGTGCCAGCAGTCCGGAACTAGCGGGAGGGAAGAAGGGGGATACGCAGTATTTT
NA,TRBD2,TRBJ2-7,TRBV7-8,CASSPPGGGKYEQYF,TGTGCCAGCAGCCCCCCCGGGGGGGGCAAGTACGAGCAGTACTTC
NA,TRBD1,TRBJ1-2,TRBV20-1,CSARPPGQGTNYGYTF,TGCAGTGCTAGACCACCGGGACAGGGAACCAACTATGGCTACACCTTC
NA,TRBD1,TRBJ1-5,TRBV7-8,CASSLPGGDRGGQPQHF,TGTGCCAGCAGCCTACCTGGGGGCGACAGGGGCGGGCAGCCCCAGCATTTT